This passage covers 31 T cell receptor beta chains from one sample sequenced in a study of T cell responses to AZD1222 COVID-19 vaccine (dated by TCRdb to about 2021). Interpreted using the paper, the time point label stands for: baseline before first vaccination. Library prep was done by the immunoSEQ multiplex PCR assay. TCRdb mirrors the immuneACCESS table, restricted to in-frame sequences. Some clones are absent from its copies; in checked studies, under half trace to an unresolved V gene, and the reason for the others is unknown. The sample table contains tens of thousands of clones; only one count was recorded for less than 85% of them. Around 20% of the sample comes from the top ten. The material was peripheral blood, obtained on day 0 of AZD1222 vaccination. The source of these receptors is an adult in good health.

The rearrangement uses TRBV5-1 and TRBJ2-1, with 7 bases matching TRBD1. J was trimmed by 4 bases and V by 3 bases; bases with no gene match: 4. The CDR3 spans 14 residues. CDR1 is SGHRS and CDR2 is YFSETQ in the germline V gene. CDR3 DNA: TGCGCCAGCAGCTGGGACAGAGCTTACAATGAGCAGTTCTTC. It encodes CASSWDRAYNEQFF.

In this sample, this clone turned up a few times. V and J are TRBV7-9 and TRBJ1-6; D not resolved. There are 12 residues in the CDR3. Per germline, CDR1 SEHNR and CDR2 FQNEAQ (reference sequence). The V and J ends lost 5 bases and 13 bases respectively, with 12 bases between them. CDR3 nucleotides: TGTGCCAGCAGCGGCTCCGGTTTCCCCCTCCACTTT. Translating it yields CASSGSGFPLHF.

V and J are TRBV12-3 or TRBV12-4 and TRBJ1-2, with D perhaps matching TRBD1 (5 bases). This CDR3 has 13 amino acids. V dropped 3 bases and J dropped 3 bases, with 8 bases sitting between them. This chain's CDR3 is CASSLGGDYGYTF. The CDR3 coding sequence is TGTGCCAGCAGTTTGGGGGGGGACTATGGCTACACCTTC.

V gene TRBV27 combines with J gene TRBJ2-7; 12 bases match TRBD2. The CDR3 contains 14 residues. Germline assignment: CDR1 MNHEY and CDR2 SMNVEV (reference sequence). V lost 4 bases to trimming and J lost 3 bases; unmatched junction nucleotides: 1. CDR3 sequence: CASSSGLAGYEQYF. The CDR3 DNA follows: TGTGCCAGCAGTTCGGGACTAGCGGGCTACGAGCAGTACTTC.

The chain links TRBV5-4 to TRBJ2-7, with 8 bases that match TRBD2. The CDR3 length is 13 residues. Germline CDR1 reads SGHNT; CDR2 reads YYREEE (reference sequence). Unmatched junction bases numbered 9, after V lost 4 bases and J lost 9 bases. The CDR3 protein is CASSPGTSSGQYF. For the CDR3, the DNA is TGTGCCAGCAGCCCCGGGACTAGTTCAGGGCAGTACTTC.

This clone has only one observation. The V and J genes are TRBV7-8 and TRBJ1-2; D is possibly TRBD1 (5 bases). V lost 5 bases to trimming and J lost 2 bases, with 12 bases between them. Germline-derived CDR1 and CDR2 are SGHVS and FQNEAQ. The CDR3 length is 14 residues. CDR3 sequence: CASSMTVNNYGYTF. DNA of the CDR3: TGTGCCAGCAGCATGACAGTTAACAACTATGGCTACACCTTC.

CDR3 loop: CASSLGTSDEQYF. The CDR3 nucleotides are TGTGCCAGCAGTCTTGGGACTAGCGACGAGCAGTACTTC. The chain carries TRBV12-3 or TRBV12-4 and TRBJ2-7; 10 bases agree with TRBD2. V lost 5 bases and J lost 5; bases outside the gene matches: 3. This CDR3 spans 13 amino acids.

The rearrangement links TRBV5-4 to TRBJ1-1; 12 nucleotides match TRBD1. CDR3 length: 14 amino acids. The V gene's germline CDR1 is SGHNT and CDR2 YYREEE (reference sequence). CDR3 loop: CAAGTGGKNTEAFF. Written as DNA, the CDR3 is TGTGCAGCCGGGACAGGGGGCAAGAACACTGAAGCTTTCTTT.

This chain joins TRBV5-1 and TRBJ1-5; 7 positions agree with TRBD1. The CDR3 has 16 residues. The junction had 9 bases not matched to a gene; V was cut back by 0 bases and J by 6 bases. Germline V lookup: CDR1 SGHRS, CDR2 YFSETQ. The CDR3 here is CASSLGGAGGIQPQHF. The DNA for the CDR3 is TGCGCCAGCAGCTTGGGAGGGGCAGGGGGAATTCAGCCCCAGCATTTT.

This chain connects TRBV10-3 to TRBJ1-3, with D uncertain. There are 15 residues in the CDR3. Germline lookup yields CDR1 ENHRY and CDR2 SYGVKD. V was cut by 2 bases and J by 6 bases, with 14 bases left in between. The CDR3 sequence: CAISEQPHTENTIYF. The CDR3 DNA sequence: TGTGCCATCAGTGAGCAGCCCCACACAGAAAACACCATATATTTT.

This chain links TRBV5-5 with TRBJ1-1, with TRBD1 matching 9 bases. CDR3 length: 15 residues. J lost 4 bases, V lost 5 bases, and 9 bases had no gene match. Per germline, CDR1 SGHKS and CDR2 YYEKEE (reference sequence). This CDR3 is CASRLIDRGITEAFF. As DNA, the CDR3 is TGTGCCAGCAGATTAATTGACAGGGGGATCACTGAAGCTTTCTTT.

This chain connects TRBV18 to TRBJ1-1, with a tentative D call TRBD1 (5 bases). This CDR3 has 15 amino acids. Germline V gives CDR1 KGHSH, CDR2 LQKENI. V lost 3 bases to trimming and J lost 6 bases, with 17 bases between them. DNA for the CDR3: TGTGCCAGCTCACCCCCGTCAGGGCTTCTCTCTGAAGCTTTCTTT. It specifies CASSPPSGLLSEAFF.

V and J are TRBV27 and TRBJ2-7; no reliable D call. V lost 5 bases and J 3 bases, leaving 11 bases between the germline ends. The CDR3 is 13 residues long. Germline lookup yields CDR1 MNHEY and CDR2 SMNVEV (reference sequence). The CDR3 DNA reads as TGTGCCAGCAGTAGAGCTGTGGGCTACGAGCAGTACTTC. Encoded protein: CASSRAVGYEQYF.

The chain has TRBV5-1 and TRBJ1-2; 10 nucleotides align to TRBD1. The length of the CDR3 is 15 residues. CDR1 and CDR2 from the germline V gene are SGHRS and YFSETQ. The V and J ends lost 2 bases and 8 bases, in that order; junction bases with no gene match: 9. The CDR3 region is CASSFLDRGLRGYTF. In DNA, the CDR3 is TGCGCCAGCAGCTTTCTAGACAGGGGGCTGCGAGGCTACACCTTC.

The rearrangement links TRBV20-1 to TRBJ1-6; 7 bases are shared with TRBD1. V dropped 3 bases and J dropped 7; count of bases not matched to a gene: 15. This CDR3 region has 17 residues. Looked up from germline, CDR1 is DFQATT and CDR2 is SNEGSKA (reference sequence). The CDR3 region is CSASIGGPHSPNSPLHF. The CDR3 coding sequence is TGCAGTGCTAGTATAGGGGGCCCACATTCCCCAAATTCACCCCTCCACTTT.

The chain employs TRBV4-2 and TRBJ2-2; D gene ambiguous. Trimming shortened V by 0 bases and J by 2 bases, and 4 bases separated the two germline ends. The CDR3 loop spans 14 amino acids. The germline gives CDR1 LGHNA, CDR2 YNFKEQ. CDR3 bases: TGTGCCAGCAGCCAAGAAGATAACACCGGGGAGCTGTTTTTT. Its protein product is CASSQEDNTGELFF.

V gene TRBV5-1 combines with J gene TRBJ2-3; unclear D gene. This CDR3 contains 12 residues. Between the trimmed V and J ends, which lost 4 bases and 5 bases, there was a span of 8 bases. Germline CDR1 SGHRS, CDR2 YFSETQ. In DNA, the CDR3 is TGCGCCAGCAGCCCCGACTTAGATACGCAGTATTTT. Translated: CASSPDLDTQYF.

This chain connects TRBV6-5 to TRBJ2-5; D is perhaps TRBD2 (5 bases). Germline V gene lookup returns CDR1 MNHEY and CDR2 SVGAGI. The CDR3 runs to 15 residues. The germline V and J ends were trimmed by 5 bases and 1 base, with 14 bases remaining between them. The CDR3 loop reads CASSRLGGPQETQYF. As DNA, the CDR3 is TGTGCCAGCAGTCGCCTGGGCGGGCCCCAAGAGACCCAGTACTTC.

This chain uses TRBV19 with TRBJ2-7; D ambiguous. CDR3 length: 15 amino acids. The germline V and J ends were trimmed by 1 base and 4 bases, with 14 bases remaining between them. From germline, CDR1 is LNHDA and CDR2 SQIVND (reference sequence). The CDR3 sequence is CASSIVGSKRYEQYF. In nucleotides, the CDR3 is TGTGCCAGTAGTATAGTAGGCTCAAAGAGATACGAGCAGTACTTC.

The chain couples TRBV24-1 to TRBJ2-5, with D perhaps being TRBD1 or TRBD2 (5 bases each). The CDR3 contains 15 residues. The V end was cut by 4 bases, the J end by 6 bases, with 17 bases between. CDR1 is KGHDR and CDR2 is SFDVKD in the germline V gene. CDR3: CATSDPRDGLKTQYF. DNA of the CDR3: TGTGCCACCAGTGACCCTCGGGACGGACTTAAGACCCAGTACTTC.

The V gene is TRBV7-9, the J gene TRBJ1-2, with 9 bases that match TRBD1. The CDR3 loop spans 13 amino acids. With 4 bases clipped from V and 8 bases from J, the junction kept 5 bases outside the gene matches. Germline V gives CDR1 SEHNR, CDR2 FQNEAQ (reference sequence). CDR3 in DNA: TGTGCCAGCAGCTCCCCGGGACAGGGAGGCTACACCTTC. This sequence encodes CASSSPGQGGYTF.

This clone came up once. The identical CDR3 is also encoded by other nucleotide sequences in the sample. The J gene is TRBJ1-3, the V gene TRBV30; 7 nucleotides align to TRBD1. CDR1 is GTSNPN and CDR2 is SVGIG in the germline V gene (reference sequence). Trimming took 2 bases from V and 0 from J; bases not matched to a gene: 4. The CDR3 is made up of 15 amino acids. The CDR3 region has the DNA TGTGCCTGGAGTAGGGACAGCGGCTCTGGAAACACCATATATTTT. Translation gives CAWSRDSGSGNTIYF.

This clone was counted only a few times. This sequence joins TRBV7-9 and TRBJ2-1, with TRBD2 matching 14 bases. The junction had 3 bases not matched to a gene; V was cut back by 6 bases and J by 8 bases. The CDR3 extends over 14 amino acids. CDR1 SEHNR and CDR2 FQNEAQ come from the germline V gene (reference sequence). CDR3 sequence reads: CASRSGLAGDEQFF. The CDR3 region has the DNA TGTGCCAGCAGGTCGGGACTAGCGGGGGATGAGCAGTTCTTC.

The CDR3 loop is CASSKGTSGNLVDTQYF. CDR3 sequence (DNA): TGCGCCAGCAGCAAAGGGACTAGCGGGAATTTGGTGGATACGCAGTATTTT. This sequence joins TRBV10-1 and TRBJ2-3; TRBD2 agrees at 13 bases. Germline values: CDR1 WNHNN, CDR2 SYGVQD (reference sequence). The CDR3 runs 17 residues. The V segment lost 6 bases and the J segment 6 bases; nucleotides outside the gene matches: 12.

This chain connects TRBV6-4 to TRBJ2-3, with TRBD2 as a possible D gene (5 bases). Germline assignment: CDR1 MRHNA and CDR2 SNTAGT. Trimming cost V 7 bases and J 4 bases, with 6 bases left between them. The CDR3 runs 11 residues. The CDR3 sequence is CASKGADTQYF. The CDR3 DNA sequence: TGTGCCAGCAAGGGAGCAGATACGCAGTATTTT.

The table lists this clone with a few counts. The rearrangement joins TRBV7-6 to TRBJ2-7; D might be TRBD2 (6 bases). Germline V gene sequence: CDR1 SGHVS, CDR2 FNYEAQ. The V gene lost 1 base and the J gene lost 5 bases, with 15 bases spanning the gap. CDR3 size: 15 residues. CDR3 amino acids: CASSLGPERADEQYF. CDR3 coding DNA: TGTGCCAGCAGCTTAGGGCCCGAGCGGGCGGACGAGCAGTACTTC. Full variable domain (rest looked up from reference TRBV7-6 and TRBJ2-7): GAGVSQSPRYKVTKRGQDVALRCDPISGHVSLYWYRQALGQGPEFLTYFNYEAQQDKSGLPNDRFSAERPEGSISTLTIQRTEQRDSAMYRCASSLGPERADEQYFGPGTRLTVT.

The rearrangement links TRBV29-1 to TRBJ1-2; D remains ambiguous. The germline V and J ends were trimmed by 7 bases and 8 bases, with 17 bases remaining between them. The CDR3 runs 12 residues. Germline V lookup: CDR1 SQVTM, CDR2 ANQGSEA. For the CDR3, the DNA is TGCAGCGCGGAAGGTCTCGGAAGCGGCTACACCTTC. This translates into CSAEGLGSGYTF. Using reference TRBV29-1 and TRBJ1-2 for the parts outside the CDR3, the full variable domain is SAVISQKPSRDICQRGTSLTIQCQVDSQVTMMFWYRQQPGQSLTLIATANQGSEATYESGFVIDKFPISRPNLTFSTLTVSNMSPEDSSIYLCSAEGLGSGYTFGSGTRLTVV.

This chain connects TRBV19 to TRBJ1-5; 7 nucleotides agree with TRBD1. The V segment lost 5 bases and the J segment 0 bases; nucleotides outside the gene matches: 16. This CDR3 spans 19 amino acids. The germline V gene encodes CDR1 LNHDA and CDR2 SQIVND (reference sequence). This chain's CDR3 is CASSDPRVTGTYSNQPQHF. DNA of the CDR3: TGTGCCAGTAGTGACCCGAGGGTGACAGGGACGTATAGCAATCAGCCCCAGCATTTT.

This chain joins TRBV7-2 and TRBJ1-1, with unresolved D. Between the trimmed V and J ends, which lost 4 bases and 6 bases, there was a span of 12 bases. The CDR3 consists of 13 residues. Germline CDR1 SGHTA, CDR2 FQGNSA. This CDR3 reads CASSWTRVSEAFF. The CDR3 nucleotides are TGTGCCAGCAGCTGGACTAGGGTTTCTGAAGCTTTCTTT. Based on the CDR3 plus reference TRBV7-2 and TRBJ1-1, the full variable domain is GAGVSQSPSNKVTEKGKDVELRCDPISGHTALYWYRQSLGQGLEFLIYFQGNSAPDKSGLPSDRFSAERTGGSVSTLTIQRTQQEDSAVYLCASSWTRVSEAFFGQGTRLTVV.

This clone was picked up one time. The chain links TRBV7-8 to TRBJ2-7, with 12 bases identical to TRBD2. The J segment lost 0 bases and the V segment lost 5 bases, leaving 8 bases of the junction unmatched. CDR1 is SGHVS and CDR2 is FQNEAQ in the germline V gene. This CDR3 is 17 amino acids long. The CDR3 DNA reads TGTGCCAGCAGCATTACTAGCGGGGGGACTAACTCCTACGAGCAGTACTTC. Residues: CASSITSGGTNSYEQYF.

The chain is built from TRBV19 and TRBJ1-2; 9 nucleotides align to TRBD1. With V trimmed by 0 bases and J by 4 bases, 6 bases remained unmatched. The CDR3 is 16 residues long. The V gene's germline CDR1 is LNHDA and CDR2 SQIVND (reference sequence). In nucleotides, the CDR3 is TGTGCCAGTAGTATAGAGCAACAGGGGGCCACCTATGGCTACACCTTC. It specifies CASSIEQQGATYGYTF.